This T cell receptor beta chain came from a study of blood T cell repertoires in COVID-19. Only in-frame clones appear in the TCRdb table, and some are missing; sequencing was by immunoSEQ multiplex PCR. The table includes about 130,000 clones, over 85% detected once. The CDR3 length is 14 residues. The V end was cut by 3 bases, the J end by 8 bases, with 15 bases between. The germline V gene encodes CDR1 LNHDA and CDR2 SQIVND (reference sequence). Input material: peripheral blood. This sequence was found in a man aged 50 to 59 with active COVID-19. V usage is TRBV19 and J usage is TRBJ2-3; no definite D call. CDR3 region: CASSIYPRPGTQYF. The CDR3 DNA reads TGTGCCAGTAGTATCTACCCTAGGCCGGGTACGCAGTATTTT. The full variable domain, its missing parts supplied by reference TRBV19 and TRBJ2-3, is DGGITQSPKYLFRKEGQNVTLSCEQNLNHDAMYWYRQDPGQGLRLIYYSQIVNDFQKGDIAEGYSVSREKKESFPLTVTSAQKNPTAFYLCASSIYPRPGTQYFGPGTRLTVL.